A single sample is the source of the 4 T cell receptor beta chains below, sequenced in a study of T cell responses to AZD1222 COVID-19 vaccine. Repertoires were generated with immunoSEQ multiplex PCR, while TCRdb's copy carries only in-frame clones and drops some. The sample consists of over 150,000 clones, around nine tenths of them appearing once. Sequences were derived from peripheral blood, sampled on day 0 of AZD1222 vaccination. All receptors derive from an adult in good health.

The V and J genes are TRBV28 and TRBJ1-3; D is ambiguous. There are 14 residues in the CDR3. Germline-derived CDR1 and CDR2 are MDHEN and SYDVKM. V was trimmed by 5 bases and J by 1 base, leaving 9 bases between them. The CDR3 DNA is TGTGCCAGCAGTCCCCTCGGGTCTGGAAACACCATATATTTT. Translated, it gives CASSPLGSGNTIYF.

The chain joins TRBV4-3 to TRBJ2-7; 9 nucleotides align to TRBD2. Germline V gene lookup returns CDR1 LGHNA and CDR2 YSLEER. CDR3 length: 15 residues. Unmatched junction bases numbered 3, after V lost 1 base and J lost 2 bases. CDR3 amino acids: CASSQGLAATYEQYF. The DNA for the CDR3 is TGCGCCAGCAGCCAAGGACTAGCGGCAACCTACGAGCAGTACTTC.

This clone was seen once. The rearrangement joins TRBV6-6 to TRBJ2-1; D gene ambiguous. Germline V gene sequence: CDR1 MNHNY, CDR2 SVGAGI (reference sequence). V dropped 6 bases and J dropped 9 bases, with 9 bases sitting between them. The CDR3 is 11 residues long. The DNA of the CDR3 is TGTGCCAGCAGCCCAAATTCTGAGCAGTTCTTC. Amino acid sequence: CASSPNSEQFF.

This clone was seen once. This sequence joins TRBV2 and TRBJ1-5, with 9 bases that match TRBD1. J lost 7 bases, V lost 6 bases, and 7 bases had no gene match. The CDR3 has 14 amino acids. Per germline, CDR1 SNHLY and CDR2 FYNNEI. The CDR3 DNA follows: TGTGCCAGCAGCGCCGGACAGGGGTCCCAGCCCCAGCATTTT. Its translation: CASSAGQGSQPQHF. The full variable domain, rest sourced from reference TRBV2 and TRBJ1-5, is EPEVTQTPSHQVTQMGQEVILRCVPISNHLYFYWYRQILGQKVEFLVSFYNNEISEKSEIFDDQFSVERPDGSNFTLKIRSTKLEDSAMYFCASSAGQGSQPQHFGDGTRLSIL.